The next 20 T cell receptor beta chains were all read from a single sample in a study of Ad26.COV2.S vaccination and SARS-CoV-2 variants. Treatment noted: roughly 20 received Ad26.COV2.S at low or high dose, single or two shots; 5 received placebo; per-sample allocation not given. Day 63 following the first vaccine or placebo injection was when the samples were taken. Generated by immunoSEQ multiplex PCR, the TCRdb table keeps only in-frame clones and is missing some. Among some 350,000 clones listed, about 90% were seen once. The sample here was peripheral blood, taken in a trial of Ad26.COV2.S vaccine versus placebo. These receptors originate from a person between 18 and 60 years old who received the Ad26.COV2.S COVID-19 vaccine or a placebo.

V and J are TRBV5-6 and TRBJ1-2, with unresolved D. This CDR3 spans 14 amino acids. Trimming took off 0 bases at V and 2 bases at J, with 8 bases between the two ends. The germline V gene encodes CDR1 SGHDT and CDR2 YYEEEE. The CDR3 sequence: CASSLEAANYGYTF. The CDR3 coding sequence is TGTGCCAGCAGCTTGGAGGCCGCGAACTATGGCTACACCTTC.

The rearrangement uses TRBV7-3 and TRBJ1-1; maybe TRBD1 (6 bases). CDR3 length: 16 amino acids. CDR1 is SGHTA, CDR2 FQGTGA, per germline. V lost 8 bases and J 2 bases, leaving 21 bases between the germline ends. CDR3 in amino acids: CASRYWGRMGNTEAFF. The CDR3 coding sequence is TGTGCCAGCCGGTACTGGGGGCGAATGGGTAACACTGAAGCTTTCTTT.

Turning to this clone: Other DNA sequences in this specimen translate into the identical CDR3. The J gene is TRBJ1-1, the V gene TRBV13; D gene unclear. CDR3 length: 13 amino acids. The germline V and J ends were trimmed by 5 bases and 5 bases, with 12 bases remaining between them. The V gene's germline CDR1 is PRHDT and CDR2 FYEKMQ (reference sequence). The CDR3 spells CASSARRGTEAFF. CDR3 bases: TGTGCCAGCAGCGCCCGGAGAGGAACTGAAGCTTTCTTT.

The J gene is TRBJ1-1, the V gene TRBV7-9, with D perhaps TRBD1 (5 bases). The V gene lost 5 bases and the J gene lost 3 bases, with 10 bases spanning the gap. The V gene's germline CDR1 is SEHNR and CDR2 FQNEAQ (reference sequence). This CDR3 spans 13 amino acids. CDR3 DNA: TGTGCCAGCAGCCAGACAGACCACACTGAAGCTTTCTTT. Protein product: CASSQTDHTEAFF.

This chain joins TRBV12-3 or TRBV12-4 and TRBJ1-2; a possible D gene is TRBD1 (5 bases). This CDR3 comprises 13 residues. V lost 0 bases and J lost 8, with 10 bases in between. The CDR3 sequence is CASSLAPKGGYTF. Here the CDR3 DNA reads TGTGCCAGCAGTTTAGCCCCCAAGGGGGGCTACACCTTC.

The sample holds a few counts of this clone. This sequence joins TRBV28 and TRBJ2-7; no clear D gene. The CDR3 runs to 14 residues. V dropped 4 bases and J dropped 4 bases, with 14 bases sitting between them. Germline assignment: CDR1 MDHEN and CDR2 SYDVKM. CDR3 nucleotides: TGTGCCAGCAGTTCCGGGTCGAGTCGGTACGAGCAGTACGTC. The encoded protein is CASSSGSSRYEQYV.

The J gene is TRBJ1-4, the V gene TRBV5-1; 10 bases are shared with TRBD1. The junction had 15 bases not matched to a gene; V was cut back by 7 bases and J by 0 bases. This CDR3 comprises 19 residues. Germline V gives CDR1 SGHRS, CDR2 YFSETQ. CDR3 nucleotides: TGCGCCAGCCAACTGGGGGACAGGGGATTGTACGCAACTAATGAAAAACTGTTTTTT. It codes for CASQLGDRGLYATNEKLFF. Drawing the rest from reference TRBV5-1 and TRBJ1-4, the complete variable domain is KAGVTQTPRYLIKTRGQQVTLSCSPISGHRSVSWYQQTPGQGLQFLFEYFSETQRNKGNFPGRFSGRQFSNSRSEMNVSTLELGDSALYLCASQLGDRGLYATNEKLFFGSGTQLSVL.

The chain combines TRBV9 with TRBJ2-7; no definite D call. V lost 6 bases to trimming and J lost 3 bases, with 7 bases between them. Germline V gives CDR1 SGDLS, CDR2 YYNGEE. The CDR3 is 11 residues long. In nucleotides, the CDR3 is TGTGCCAGCACCTTCGGCTACGAGCAGTACTTC. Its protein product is CASTFGYEQYF.

CDR3 bases: TGTGCCAGCAGCTTTGCGGGAGGGCAATACAATGAGCAGTTCTTC. This codes for CASSFAGGQYNEQFF. The chain employs TRBV7-9 and TRBJ2-1; TRBD2 aligns across 9 bases. Looked up from germline, CDR1 is SEHNR and CDR2 is FQNEAQ (reference sequence). The CDR3 consists of 15 residues. With V trimmed by 3 bases and J by 4 bases, 4 bases remained unmatched.

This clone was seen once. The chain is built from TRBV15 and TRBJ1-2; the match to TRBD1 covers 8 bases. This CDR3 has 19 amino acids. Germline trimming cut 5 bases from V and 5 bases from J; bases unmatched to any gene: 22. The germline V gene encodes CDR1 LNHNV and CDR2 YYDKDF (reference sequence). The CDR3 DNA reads TGTGCCACCAGCTGGGGGTGGGAGACAGGGGCATCCCGGAGTTATGGCTACACCTTC. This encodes CATSWGWETGASRSYGYTF. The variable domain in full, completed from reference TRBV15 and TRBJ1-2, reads DAMVIQNPRYQVTQFGKPVTLSCSQTLNHNVMYWYQQKSSQAPKLLFHYYDKDFNNEADTPDNFQSRRPNTSFCFLDIRSPGLGDTAMYLCATSWGWETGASRSYGYTFGSGTRLTVV.

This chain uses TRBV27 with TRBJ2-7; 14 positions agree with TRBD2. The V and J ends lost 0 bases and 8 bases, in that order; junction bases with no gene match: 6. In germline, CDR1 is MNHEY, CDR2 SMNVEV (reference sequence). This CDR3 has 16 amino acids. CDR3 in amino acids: CASSLSRGTSGGKQYF. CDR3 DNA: TGTGCCAGCAGTTTATCGAGGGGGACTAGCGGGGGTAAGCAGTACTTC.

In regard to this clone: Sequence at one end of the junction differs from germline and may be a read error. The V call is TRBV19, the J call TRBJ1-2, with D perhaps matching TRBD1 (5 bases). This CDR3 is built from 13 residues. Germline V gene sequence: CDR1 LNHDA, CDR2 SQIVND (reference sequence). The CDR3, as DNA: TGTGCCAGTAGTATGGCGGGCAGGGACCGCCTAAACTTC. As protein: CASSMAGRDRLNF. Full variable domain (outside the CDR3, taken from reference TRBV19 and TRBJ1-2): DGGITQSPKYLFRKEGQNVTLSCEQNLNHDAMYWYRQDPGQGLRLIYYSQIVNDFQKGDIAEGYSVSREKKESFPLTVTSAQKNPTAFYLCASSMAGRDRLNFGSGTRLTVV.

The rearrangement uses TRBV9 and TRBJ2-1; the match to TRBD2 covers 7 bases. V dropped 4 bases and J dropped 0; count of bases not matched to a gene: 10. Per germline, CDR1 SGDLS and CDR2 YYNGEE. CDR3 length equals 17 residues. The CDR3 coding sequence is TGTGCCAGCAGCTCAAAGAGCGGGGCGGGCTCCTACAATGAGCAGTTCTTC. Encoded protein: CASSSKSGAGSYNEQFF.

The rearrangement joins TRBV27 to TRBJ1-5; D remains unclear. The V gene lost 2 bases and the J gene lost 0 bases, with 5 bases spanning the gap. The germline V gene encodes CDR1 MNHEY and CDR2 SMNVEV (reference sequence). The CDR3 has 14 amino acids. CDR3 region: CASSLINSNQPQHF. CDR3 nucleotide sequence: TGTGCCAGCAGTTTAATCAATAGCAATCAGCCCCAGCATTTT.

The chain's CDR3 is CASSPILLQGGGYNEQFF. In DNA form, the CDR3 reads TGTGCCAGCAGCCCTATACTATTACAGGGAGGAGGCTACAATGAGCAGTTCTTC. The J gene is TRBJ2-1, the V gene TRBV2, with D perhaps being TRBD1 or TRBD2 (6 bases each). The germline gives CDR1 SNHLY, CDR2 FYNNEI. The ends were cut back, 6 bases at V and 3 bases at J, with 24 bases in the middle. The CDR3 length is 18 residues.

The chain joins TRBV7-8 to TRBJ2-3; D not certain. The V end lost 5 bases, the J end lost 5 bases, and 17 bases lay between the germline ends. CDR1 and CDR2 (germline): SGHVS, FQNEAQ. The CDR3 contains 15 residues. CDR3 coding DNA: TGTGCCAGCAGCGGAAGGGAATCTTATAGAGATACGCAGTATTTT. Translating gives CASSGRESYRDTQYF.

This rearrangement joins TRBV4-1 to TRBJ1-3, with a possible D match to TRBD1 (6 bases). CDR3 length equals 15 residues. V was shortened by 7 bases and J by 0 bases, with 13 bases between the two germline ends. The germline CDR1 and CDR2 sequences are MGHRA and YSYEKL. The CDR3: CASTTGPSSGNTIYF. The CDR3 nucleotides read TGCGCCAGCACGACAGGACCCTCCTCTGGAAACACCATATATTTT.

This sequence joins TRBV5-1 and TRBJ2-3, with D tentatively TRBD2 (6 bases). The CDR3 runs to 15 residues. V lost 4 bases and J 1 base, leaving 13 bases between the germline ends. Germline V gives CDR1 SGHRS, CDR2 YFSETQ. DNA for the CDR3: TGCGCCAGCAGCCTGGCCTGGGGGGGCACAGATACGCAGTATTTT. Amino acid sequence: CASSLAWGGTDTQYF.

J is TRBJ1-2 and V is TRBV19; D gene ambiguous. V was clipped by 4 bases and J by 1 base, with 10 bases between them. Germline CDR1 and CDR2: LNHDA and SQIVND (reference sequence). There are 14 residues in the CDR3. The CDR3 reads CASSRSALNYGYTF. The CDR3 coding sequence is TGTGCCAGTAGTAGGTCAGCCCTTAACTATGGCTACACCTTC.

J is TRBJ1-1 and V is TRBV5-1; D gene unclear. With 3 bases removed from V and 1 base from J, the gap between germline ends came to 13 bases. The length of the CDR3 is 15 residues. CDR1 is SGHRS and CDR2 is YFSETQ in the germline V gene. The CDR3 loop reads CASSSYIASNTEAFF. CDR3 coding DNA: TGCGCCAGCAGCTCCTATATCGCATCGAACACTGAAGCTTTCTTT.